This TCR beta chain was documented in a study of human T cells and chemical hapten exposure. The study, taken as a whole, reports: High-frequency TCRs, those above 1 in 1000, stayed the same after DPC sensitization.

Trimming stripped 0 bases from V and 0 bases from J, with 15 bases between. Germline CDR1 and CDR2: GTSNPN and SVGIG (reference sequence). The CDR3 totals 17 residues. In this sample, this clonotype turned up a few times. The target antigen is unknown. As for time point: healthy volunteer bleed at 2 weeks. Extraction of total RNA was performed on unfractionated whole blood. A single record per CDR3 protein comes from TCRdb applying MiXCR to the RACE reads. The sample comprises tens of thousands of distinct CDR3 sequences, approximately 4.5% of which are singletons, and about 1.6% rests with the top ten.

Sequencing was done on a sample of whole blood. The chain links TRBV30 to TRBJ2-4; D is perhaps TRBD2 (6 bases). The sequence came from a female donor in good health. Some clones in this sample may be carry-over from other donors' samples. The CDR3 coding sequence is TGTGCCTGGAGTGTACCAGGCGGGATCCTAGCCAAAAACATTCAGTACTTC. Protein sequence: CAWSVPGGILAKNIQYF.